Listed below are T cell receptor beta chains from one sample, sequenced in a study of cytomegalovirus exposure and HLA in healthy donors. TCRdb's table, derived via immunoSEQ multiplex PCR, lists solely in-frame clones and lacks some. The sample gives 200,000 to 250,000 clones, 82% of which show up once; 0.55% to 0.7% is in the top ten. Input material: PBMCs. The receptors come from a woman aged 40 to 49 in good health and CMV-seronegative. The CDR3 runs from the conserved cysteine through the conserved F or W. The D gene is left open where the match is weak. Clone sizes are given selectively: once, few, many, or a class where the clone is expanded.

j_call d_call clone_size v_call cdr3_nt cdr3_aa
TRBJ1-1 NA NA TRBV6-5 TGTGCCAGCAGTTACACTCCCAGAGAAGGGAGAGGTGAAGCTTTCTTT CASSYTPREGRGEAFF
TRBJ2-4 TRBD1 NA TRBV9 TGTGCCAGCAGCGTACATAAGGGGGCGCGAGCCAAAAACATTCAGTACTTC CASSVHKGARAKNIQYF
TRBJ1-4 NA NA TRBV5-4 TGTGCCAGCAGCTTGGAGGCAGGGGATGAAAAACTGTTTTTT CASSLEAGDEKLFF
TRBJ2-1 TRBD1 few TRBV5-4 TGTGCCAGCAGCGGACAGGGGTCGACCTACAATGAGCAGTTCTTC CASSGQGSTYNEQFF
TRBJ2-1 NA NA TRBV30 TGTGCCTGGACTAGGTACAATGAGCAGTTCTTC CAWTRYNEQFF
TRBJ2-1 NA NA TRBV27 TGTGCCAGCAGTTTATCGGGCTCAAACAATGAGCAGTTCTTC CASSLSGSNNEQFF
TRBJ2-6 TRBD2 NA TRBV2 TGTGCCAGCAGTGAAGAAGCGGGGGGGCTCTCTGGGGCCAACGTCCTGACTTTC CASSEEAGGLSGANVLTF
TRBJ2-7 NA NA TRBV7-2 TGTGCCAGCAGCGGAGACGGGAGCAGCTCCTACGAGCAGTACTTC CASSGDGSSSYEQYF
TRBJ2-5 NA once TRBV28 TGTGCCAGCAGACCGGGACATCGAGAGACCCAGTACTTC CASRPGHRETQYF
TRBJ2-7 NA NA TRBV19 TGTGCCAGTGCCCCCGGAAGAGGGCAGTACGAGCAGTACTTC CASAPGRGQYEQYF
TRBJ1-1 TRBD1 few TRBV7-3 TGTGCCAGCAGCTTAAAGCCGGGGGGTGGGACAGGGTACACTGAAGCTTTCTTT CASSLKPGGGTGYTEAFF
TRBJ2-5 NA once TRBV7-2 TGTGCCAGCAGCTCGACTTCGCAAGAGACCCAGTACTTC CASSSTSQETQYF
TRBJ1-4 TRBD1 NA TRBV27 TGTGCCACCTCGGCCGGGACAGGGTTTGGGGAAAAACTGTTTTTT CATSAGTGFGEKLFF
TRBJ2-5 TRBD2 NA TRBV6-1 TGTGCCAGCAGTGAAGGGCCCGGGGGGGGCTCCCAGTACTTC CASSEGPGGGSQYF
TRBJ1-1 NA NA TRBV11-1 TGTGCCAGCAGCTTACATGGAGTCGTGAACACTGAAGCTTTCTTT CASSLHGVVNTEAFF
TRBJ1-1 NA NA TRBV27 TGTGCCAGCAGTTTTCAGGGGCACACTGAAGCTTTCTTT CASSFQGHTEAFF
TRBJ2-7 NA NA TRBV13 TGTGCCAGCAGCTTAGTTTCGGGACACGAGCAGTACTTC CASSLVSGHEQYF
TRBJ1-1 NA NA TRBV18 TGTGCCAGCTCACCACACAGTGGGACTGAAGCTTTCTTT CASSPHSGTEAFF
TRBJ1-4 NA NA TRBV5-6 TGTGCCAGCAGCTGGGCCGGAGGAACACACGGGGAAAAACTGTTTTTT CASSWAGGTHGEKLFF
TRBJ1-5 NA NA TRBV19 TGTGCCAGTAGTATGCAGAATAGCAATCAGCCCCAGCATTTT CASSMQNSNQPQHF
TRBJ1-2 NA NA TRBV4-3 TGCGCCAGCAGCCAAGGACGCGGGCGGTCTCACTATGGCTACACCTTC CASSQGRGRSHYGYTF
TRBJ2-5 NA NA TRBV5-1 TGCGCCAGCAGCGCACAGGGAACGGAAGAGACCCAGTACTTC CASSAQGTEETQYF
TRBJ2-1 NA NA TRBV2 TGTGCCACGCGGGCCTGGACGTCGGAGCAGTTCTTC CATRAWTSEQFF
TRBJ2-1 NA NA TRBV11-2 TGTGCCAGCAGCTTACGCGGGGGCCAAACAAGCTCCTACAATGAGCAGTTCTTC CASSLRGGQTSSYNEQFF
TRBJ2-6 TRBD1 NA TRBV19 TGTGCCAGTACCCCGGACAGGGGAAGCCCTGGGGCCAACGTCCTGACTTTC CASTPDRGSPGANVLTF
TRBJ2-3 NA NA TRBV30 TGTGCCTGGAGTTATATGGGGGGAACAGATACGCAGTATTTT CAWSYMGGTDTQYF
TRBJ1-4 NA NA TRBV27 TGTGCCAGCAGTTTAGGGGCAGCCAGGGGAAATGAAAAACTGTTTTTT CASSLGAARGNEKLFF
TRBJ1-4 NA NA TRBV5-1 TGCGCCAGCAGCCCCTCGGGGATAGGTGAAAAACTGTTTTTT CASSPSGIGEKLFF
TRBJ1-5 NA NA TRBV19 TGTGCCAGTAGAAGAGGGGGTTTACAGCCCCAGCATTTT CASRRGGLQPQHF
TRBJ1-1 NA NA TRBV11-1 TGTGCCAGCAGCTTCCGGGGGGGGGCGCATACTGAAGCTTTCTTT CASSFRGGAHTEAFF
TRBJ1-4 TRBD1 NA TRBV27 TGTGCCAGCAGTTTAAGGGGGACAGGTGAAAAACTGTTTTTT CASSLRGTGEKLFF
TRBJ2-1 NA NA TRBV7-9 TGTGCCAGCAGCTCCCCAGAGGTGTTTGAGCAGTTCTTC CASSSPEVFEQFF
TRBJ2-5 NA once TRBV7-9 TGTGCCAGCAGTTTATCAGGGGAGACCCAGTACTTC CASSLSGETQYF
TRBJ1-5 NA NA TRBV6-5 TGTGCCAGCAGTAGCAGGGATGGTCAGCCCCAGCATTTT CASSSRDGQPQHF
TRBJ2-2 TRBD2 once TRBV9 TGTGCCAGCAGCGTGGGTAGCGGGGCGAACACCGGGGAGCTGTTTTTT CASSVGSGANTGELFF
TRBJ1-6 NA few TRBV7-2 TGTGCCAGCAGCTTAGCGGCAGGTAGCTCCTATAATTCACCCCTCCACTTT CASSLAAGSSYNSPLHF
TRBJ2-2 NA NA TRBV7-8 TGTGCCAGCAGCGTCGGGACTTCGAACACCGGGGAGCTGTTTTTT CASSVGTSNTGELFF
TRBJ1-1 NA NA TRBV25-1 TGTGCCAGCAGTGAATCGGGATTTGAAGCTTTCTTT CASSESGFEAFF
TRBJ2-7 NA NA TRBV18 TGTGCCAGCTCGCTGGAGGGTTACGAGCAGTACTTC CASSLEGYEQYF
TRBJ2-5 TRBD2 NA TRBV6-6 TGTGCCAGCATCCCGGAGGGGGCTAGCGGGGGTGAGACCCAGTACTTC CASIPEGASGGETQYF
TRBJ2-7 TRBD1 NA TRBV11-2 TGTGCCAGCAGCACAGGGGCTACATACGAGCAGTACTTC CASSTGATYEQYF
TRBJ2-5 TRBD2 NA TRBV5-4 TGTGCCAGCAGCTCCCCGTTGGGGGAGCGGGGGGGAGGCGGGACCCAGTACTTC CASSSPLGERGGGGTQYF
TRBJ1-5 TRBD1 NA TRBV28 TGTGCCAGCAGTGCAGAACAGGGGCTCCAGCATTTT CASSAEQGLQHF
TRBJ1-2 NA few TRBV5-6 TGTGCCAGCAGCTTGGAGGCGGGGGCTGGAGCTAACTATGGCTACACCTTC CASSLEAGAGANYGYTF
TRBJ1-1 TRBD1 NA TRBV15 TGTGCCACCAGCAGAGAACGGGACAGGAACACTGAAGCTTTCTTT CATSRERDRNTEAFF
TRBJ2-2 NA NA TRBV5-4 TGTGCCAGCAGTATCAACACCGGGGAGCTGTTTTTT CASSINTGELFF
TRBJ1-2 TRBD1 NA TRBV28 TGTGCCAGCAGTCCCTCCGACCTTATGGGACAGGGGGCTTACAGCTATGGCTACACCTTC CASSPSDLMGQGAYSYGYTF
TRBJ2-5 TRBD1 NA TRBV5-1 TGCGCCAGCAGGCGGACAGGGCAAGAGACCCAGTACTTC CASRRTGQETQYF
TRBJ2-7 TRBD2 NA TRBV7-2 TGTGCCAGCAGCTGGCATCTAGCGGGGGAGCAGTACTTC CASSWHLAGEQYF
TRBJ1-1 NA once TRBV29-1 TGCAGCGTGTTACCTAACTACCCGCGGTACAGCGGAGGGACTGAAGCTTTCTTT CSVLPNYPRYSGGTEAFF
TRBJ2-2 NA NA TRBV21-1 TGTGCCAGCAGCGGACGTCTCCCGGGGACCGGGGAGCTGTTTTTT CASSGRLPGTGELFF
TRBJ1-1 NA NA TRBV30 TGTGCCTGGATCGGGGGGACTGAAGCTTTCTTT CAWIGGTEAFF
TRBJ1-5 NA NA TRBV5-1 TGCGCCAGCAGCCCTCAAGGGGCGATCAATCAGCCCCAGCATTTT CASSPQGAINQPQHF
TRBJ1-1 TRBD1 NA TRBV7-6 TGTGCCAGCAGCTTAGTCGACAGGGCTACTGAAGCTTTCTTT CASSLVDRATEAFF